This TCR beta chain was recovered during a study of CD8 T cell repertoires and HIV-1 epitope variants. Study-level information: Twenty-five autologous and known Gag and Nef epitope variant peptides each stimulated T cells separately.

This clone appeared a few times. The antigen remains undetermined. On the immunoSEQ platform, TCR beta CDR3s were sequenced at survey depth. Here immunoSEQ multiplex PCR was the method, and the copy in TCRdb shows in-frame clones only, minus some. The sample carries about 6,300 clones, 65% to 80% recorded once. V was clipped by 3 bases and J by 7 bases, with 7 bases between them. Looked up from germline, CDR1 is KGHSH and CDR2 is LQKENI. The CDR3 covers 13 residues. Findings and caveats of the study: Most of the nine antigen-specific clonotypes appeared cross-reactive to autologous or escape variants. Nef KF9 drew 4 to 6 clonotypes and HW9 one, without TAALDMSHF responses.

The chain couples TRBV18 to TRBJ1-6; no definite D call. Sequencing was performed on cultured CD8+ T cells derived from PBMCs. The receptor's source is a male donor with HIV. DNA of the CDR3: TGTGCCAGCTCACCCCGGGAAAATTCACCCCTCCACTTT. It encodes CASSPRENSPLHF.